The next 11 T cell receptor beta chains were all read from a single sample in a study of cytomegalovirus exposure and HLA in healthy donors. 60 Vbeta and 13 Jbeta primers were used in PCR. Some clones are missing from TCRdb's copy, which holds only in-frame ones; the method was immunoSEQ multiplex PCR. The record lists tens of thousands of clones, of which the ten most abundant hold about 2%. The sample was PBMCs. These receptors were taken from a female donor in good health and CMV-seronegative.

Concerning this clone itself: No DNA is shown, since the ends of the CDR3 on it are uncertain; the CDR3 is the one TCRdb lists. The CDR3 loop reads CASRRAGELFF. V gene TRBV9 combines with J gene TRBJ2-2; the D call TRBD2 from the table was never checked on the DNA. Ends included, the CDR3 has 11 residues. Germline V lookup: CDR1 SGDLS, CDR2 YYNGEE.

V usage is TRBV4-1 and J usage is TRBJ2-7, with 11 nucleotides matching TRBD2. CDR3 length equals 15 residues. Trimming at V came to 4 bases and at J to 4 bases, leaving 6 bases not matched to a gene. Germline CDR1 and CDR2: MGHRA and YSYEKL. The CDR3 spells CASSPGLAVKYEQYF. In nucleotides, the CDR3 is TGCGCCAGCAGCCCGGGACTAGCGGTAAAATACGAGCAGTACTTC.

The CDR3 bases are TGTGCCAGTAGTATAAGGGGACAGGTATGGGCTGAAGCTTTCTTT. This codes for CASSIRGQVWAEAFF. The J gene is TRBJ1-1, the V gene TRBV19; 8 positions match TRBD1. J lost 6 bases, V lost 2 bases, and 8 bases had no gene match. The CDR3 is 15 residues long. CDR1 and CDR2 (germline): LNHDA, SQIVND (reference sequence).

The chain links TRBV7-9 to TRBJ1-1, with D perhaps matching TRBD1 (6 bases). CDR1 and CDR2 from the germline V gene are SEHNR and FQNEAQ (reference sequence). CDR3 size: 17 residues. Trimming stripped 2 bases from V and 2 bases from J, with 18 bases between. CDR3 region: CASSLLSWGGFNTEAFF. The CDR3 DNA is TGTGCCAGCAGCTTATTGTCGTGGGGGGGCTTCAACACTGAAGCTTTCTTT.

This chain uses TRBV28 with TRBJ2-1; 9 nucleotides align to TRBD2. Trimming at V came to 4 bases and at J to 6 bases, leaving 10 bases not matched to a gene. CDR1 and CDR2 (germline): MDHEN, SYDVKM. The CDR3 has 16 amino acids. The CDR3 sequence is CASSSSAGGPSNEQFF. The CDR3 DNA reads TGTGCCAGCAGTTCCTCTGCGGGAGGGCCATCCAATGAGCAGTTCTTC.

CDR3 coding DNA: TGTGCCACCAGCTCCCCGGGCAGGGCCGGGAGCACTGAAGCTTTCTTT. Protein sequence: CATSSPGRAGSTEAFF. V and J are TRBV15 and TRBJ1-1, with a possible D match to TRBD1 (5 bases). V shed 5 bases and J shed 4 bases, with 20 bases lying between them. The germline V gene encodes CDR1 LNHNV and CDR2 YYDKDF (reference sequence). The CDR3 has 16 residues. The whole variable domain, filled in from reference TRBV15 and TRBJ1-1, reads DAMVIQNPRYQVTQFGKPVTLSCSQTLNHNVMYWYQQKSSQAPKLLFHYYDKDFNNEADTPDNFQSRRPNTSFCFLDIRSPGLGDTAMYLCATSSPGRAGSTEAFFGQGTRLTVV.

The chain carries TRBV16 and TRBJ1-2, with TRBD1 matching 8 bases. CDR1 and CDR2 (germline): KGHSY, FQNENV. The CDR3 extends over 15 amino acids. V lost 0 bases, J lost 7 bases, and 7 bases stayed unmatched. The DNA for the CDR3 is TGTGCCAGCAGCCAATCAAGTCAGGGGGCGTTTGGCTACACCTTC. Encoded protein: CASSQSSQGAFGYTF.

The rearrangement links TRBV7-2 to TRBJ2-1; TRBD2 is a possible D gene (5 bases). Trimming left V 5 bases short and J 0 bases short, with 11 bases between. Germline V gene sequence: CDR1 SGHTA, CDR2 FQGNSA. The CDR3 has 15 residues. CDR3 DNA: TGTGCCAGCAGCGCCACTAGGCCCTCCTACAATGAGCAGTTCTTC. Protein product: CASSATRPSYNEQFF.

The chain employs TRBV19 and TRBJ2-7; no firm D call. Trimming pared 9 bases from V and 4 bases from J, leaving 10 bases between. CDR1 and CDR2 from the germline V gene are LNHDA and SQIVND (reference sequence). The CDR3 is made up of 11 amino acids. The CDR3: CASRRGYEQYF. In DNA form, the CDR3 reads TGTGCCAGCCGACGAGGATACGAGCAGTACTTC. Variable domain in full (rest from reference TRBV19 and TRBJ2-7): DGGITQSPKYLFRKEGQNVTLSCEQNLNHDAMYWYRQDPGQGLRLIYYSQIVNDFQKGDIAEGYSVSREKKESFPLTVTSAQKNPTAFYLCASRRGYEQYFGPGTRLTVT.

The rearrangement uses TRBV7-9 and TRBJ1-1, with 7 bases identical to TRBD1. J lost 0 bases, V lost 5 bases, and 15 bases had no gene match. From germline, CDR1 is SEHNR and CDR2 FQNEAQ (reference sequence). The length of the CDR3 is 18 residues. CDR3 region: CASSIAPQGTWMNTEAFF. The CDR3 nucleotides are TGTGCCAGCAGCATTGCACCACAGGGGACATGGATGAACACTGAAGCTTTCTTT.

The chain couples TRBV11-3 to TRBJ1-2; D remains ambiguous. V was cut by 5 bases and J by 3 bases, with 25 bases left in between. Germline CDR1 reads SGHNT; CDR2 reads YENEEA. This CDR3 spans 18 amino acids. The CDR3 is CASSPPSVSGRKDYGYTF. The CDR3 nucleotides read TGTGCCAGCAGCCCCCCCTCGGTCAGCGGCCGCAAGGACTATGGCTACACCTTC.